This TCR beta chain was sequenced for a study of blood T cell repertoires in COVID-19. Overall study context: From T cells, B-cell-depleted T cells, or PBMCs came the material, which was cDNA or gDNA.

Authors' data handling: Estimates of nucleated cell counts were drawn from the amplification of reference gene primers. Produced via immunoSEQ multiplex PCR; TCRdb's table is partial and in-frame only. V and J calls and clone size are as listed in that table; D and trimming were resolved from the DNA. The table lists around 250,000 clones, about 83% of them singletons, with about 12% in the top ten. Germline lookup yields CDR1 KGHSH and CDR2 LQKENI. CDR3 length: 16 amino acids. The V gene lost 2 bases and the J gene lost 2 bases, with 13 bases spanning the gap. Sequencing was carried out using peripheral blood. This chain joins TRBV18 and TRBJ2-1; D perhaps matches TRBD1 (5 bases). The sequence came from a man older than 75 with acute or convalescent COVID-19. CDR3 sequence: CASSPGLGDAYNEQFF. The CDR3 DNA sequence: TGTGCCAGCTCACCAGGCCTAGGGGATGCCTACAATGAGCAGTTCTTC.